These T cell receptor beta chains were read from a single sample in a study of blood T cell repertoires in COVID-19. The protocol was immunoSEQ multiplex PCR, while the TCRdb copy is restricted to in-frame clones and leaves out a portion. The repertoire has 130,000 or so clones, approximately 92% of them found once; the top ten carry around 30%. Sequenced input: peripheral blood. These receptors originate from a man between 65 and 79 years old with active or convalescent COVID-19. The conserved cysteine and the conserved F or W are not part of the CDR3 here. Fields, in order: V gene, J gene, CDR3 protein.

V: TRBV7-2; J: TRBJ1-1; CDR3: ASSPPNRMNTEAF
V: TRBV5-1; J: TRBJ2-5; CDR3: ASRFGLAGGETQY
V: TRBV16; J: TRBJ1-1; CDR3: ASRQDLEAEAF
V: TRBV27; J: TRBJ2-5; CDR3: ASSLFRTGGETQY
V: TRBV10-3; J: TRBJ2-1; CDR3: AIAGTSGRSSSYNEQF
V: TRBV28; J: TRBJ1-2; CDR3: ASSTGGAGYGYT
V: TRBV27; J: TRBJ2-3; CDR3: ASSLFPGDTQY
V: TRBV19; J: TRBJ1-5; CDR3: ASSIVRTGVSNQPQH
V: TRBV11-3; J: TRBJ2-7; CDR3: ASSLESRDRAHEQY
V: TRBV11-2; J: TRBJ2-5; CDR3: ASSYGTGEIETQY
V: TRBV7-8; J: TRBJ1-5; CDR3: ASSPLRGIGEPQH
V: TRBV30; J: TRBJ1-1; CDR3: ASVPGQGAGEAF
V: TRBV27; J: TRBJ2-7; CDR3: ASSMSSGALYEQY
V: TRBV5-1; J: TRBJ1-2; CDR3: ASSLGDRAYYGYT
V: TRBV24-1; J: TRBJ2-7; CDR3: ATSDPDRGREQY
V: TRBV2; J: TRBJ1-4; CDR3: ATGTANEKLF
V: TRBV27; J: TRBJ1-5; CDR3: ASQGRGSNQPQH
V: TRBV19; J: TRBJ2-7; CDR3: ASNPTGFYEQY
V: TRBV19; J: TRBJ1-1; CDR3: ASIFRQGVTEAF
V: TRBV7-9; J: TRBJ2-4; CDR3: ASSSLGQDLAKNIQY
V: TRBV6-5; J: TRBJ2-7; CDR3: ASRRERDFPYEQY
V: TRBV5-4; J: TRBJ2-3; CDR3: ASSLVGREKLTDTQY
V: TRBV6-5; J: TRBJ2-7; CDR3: ASTPLEYEQY
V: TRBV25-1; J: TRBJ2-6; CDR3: ASSGTSGSSGANVLT
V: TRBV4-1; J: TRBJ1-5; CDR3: ASSQDKRSDGNQPQH
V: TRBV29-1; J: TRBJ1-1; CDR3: SVLQGNTEAF
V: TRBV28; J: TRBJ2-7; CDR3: ASRLAVSSYEQY
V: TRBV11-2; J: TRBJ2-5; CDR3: ASSSRTVLETQY
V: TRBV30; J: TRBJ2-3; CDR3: ASRRSGLTDTQY
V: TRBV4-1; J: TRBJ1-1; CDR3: ASSQDQDTEAF
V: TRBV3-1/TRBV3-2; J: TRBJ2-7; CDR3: ASSLGVEQY
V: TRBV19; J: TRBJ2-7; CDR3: ASSTPGQGREQY
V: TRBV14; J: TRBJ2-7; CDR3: ASSQSWTGDIYEQY